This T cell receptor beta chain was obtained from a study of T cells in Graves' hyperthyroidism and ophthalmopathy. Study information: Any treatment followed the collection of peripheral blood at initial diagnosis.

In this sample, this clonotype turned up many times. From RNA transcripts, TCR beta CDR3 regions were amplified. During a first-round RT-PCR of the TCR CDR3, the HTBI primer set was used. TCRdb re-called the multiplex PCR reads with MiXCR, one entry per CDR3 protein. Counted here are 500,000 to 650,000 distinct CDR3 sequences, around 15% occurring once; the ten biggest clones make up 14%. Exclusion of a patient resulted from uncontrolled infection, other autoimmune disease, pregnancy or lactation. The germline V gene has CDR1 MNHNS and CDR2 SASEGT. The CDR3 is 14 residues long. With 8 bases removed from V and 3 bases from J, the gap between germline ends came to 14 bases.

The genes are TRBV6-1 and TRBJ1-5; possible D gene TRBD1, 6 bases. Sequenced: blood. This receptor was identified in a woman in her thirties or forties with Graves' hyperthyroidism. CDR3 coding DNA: TGTGCCAGCGAACGGACAGACTCCAATCAGCCCCAGCATTTT. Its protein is CASERTDSNQPQHF.